These T cell receptor beta chains were read from a single sample in a study of T-cell reconstitution after alpha-beta-depleted transplantation in children. TCRdb reprocessed the PCR reads with MiXCR, giving one entry per CDR3 protein. The sample carries 750,000 to 950,000 distinct CDR3 sequences, roughly 15% recorded once. The sample in question was PBMCs, mostly from graft donor cells, obtained 360 days after TCRalphabeta/CD19-depleted stem cell transplant. These TCRs come from a male patient between 10 and 17 years old who had a stem cell transplant for acute lymphoblastic leukemia, so the T cells may come from the graft donor. Each CDR3 is given with its conserved first and last residue. Each record gives: J gene, V gene, CDR3 protein.

J gene: TRBJ2-5
V gene: TRBV24-1
CDR3 protein: CATSIGASGNQETQYF

J gene: TRBJ2-2
V gene: TRBV20-1
CDR3 protein: CSASKASEGELFF

J gene: TRBJ2-5
V gene: TRBV18
CDR3 protein: CASSHLTGALETQYF

J gene: TRBJ2-5
V gene: TRBV27
CDR3 protein: CASSFSDNTPQETQYF

J gene: TRBJ2-7
V gene: TRBV18
CDR3 protein: CASSPITEGEQYF

J gene: TRBJ1-1
V gene: TRBV2
CDR3 protein: CATPGQRNTEAFF

J gene: TRBJ2-5
V gene: TRBV5-1
CDR3 protein: CASSPHAGTPQETQYF

J gene: TRBJ2-5
V gene: TRBV18
CDR3 protein: CASSPLRLAEKQETQYF

J gene: TRBJ2-7
V gene: TRBV6-5
CDR3 protein: CASSYSASGSYEQYF

J gene: TRBJ1-2
V gene: TRBV7-8
CDR3 protein: CASSLRGHYGYTF

J gene: TRBJ2-2
V gene: TRBV20-1
CDR3 protein: CSAPGTNTGELFF

J gene: TRBJ2-2
V gene: TRBV4-1
CDR3 protein: CASSQILQNTGELFF

J gene: TRBJ2-7
V gene: TRBV20-1
CDR3 protein: CSARTGGRVTEQYF

J gene: TRBJ2-2
V gene: TRBV5-1
CDR3 protein: CASSLSGPTGELFF

J gene: TRBJ2-7
V gene: TRBV20-1
CDR3 protein: CSARRTSTREQYF

J gene: TRBJ2-4
V gene: TRBV7-6
CDR3 protein: CASSLGAGLAANIQYF

J gene: TRBJ2-1
V gene: TRBV12-3/TRBV12-4
CDR3 protein: CASSLHHGPADNEQFF

J gene: TRBJ2-1
V gene: TRBV11-2
CDR3 protein: CASSPLLAATRWVEQFF

J gene: TRBJ2-7
V gene: TRBV20-1
CDR3 protein: CSARDNPYEQYF

J gene: TRBJ1-2
V gene: TRBV20-1
CDR3 protein: CSATGGPYGYTF

J gene: TRBJ2-1
V gene: TRBV6-1
CDR3 protein: CAILGMGGSSHEQFF

J gene: TRBJ2-5
V gene: TRBV3-1
CDR3 protein: CASSHRGQGMETQYF

J gene: TRBJ2-1
V gene: TRBV21-1
CDR3 protein: CASSVDGTSANNEQFF

J gene: TRBJ1-1
V gene: TRBV9
CDR3 protein: CASSVGSGAEAFF

J gene: TRBJ2-7
V gene: TRBV3-1
CDR3 protein: CASSQESGGPIEQYF

J gene: TRBJ2-7
V gene: TRBV25-1
CDR3 protein: CASTSGPHASYEQYF

J gene: TRBJ2-2
V gene: TRBV7-7
CDR3 protein: CASSPTWNTGELFF

J gene: TRBJ2-7
V gene: TRBV5-1
CDR3 protein: CASSLAPGISYEQYF

J gene: TRBJ1-1
V gene: TRBV5-1
CDR3 protein: CASGPWRAAEAFF

J gene: TRBJ1-5
V gene: TRBV18
CDR3 protein: CASSPGQPSNQPQHF

J gene: TRBJ2-3
V gene: TRBV18
CDR3 protein: CASSPDYLRADTQYF

J gene: TRBJ2-3
V gene: TRBV20-1
CDR3 protein: CSARDPRANTDTQYF

J gene: TRBJ2-7
V gene: TRBV12-3/TRBV12-4
CDR3 protein: CASSSTTSGTSGRGGSYEQYF

J gene: TRBJ2-3
V gene: TRBV29-1
CDR3 protein: CSARDRGTDTQYF

J gene: TRBJ1-2
V gene: TRBV20-1
CDR3 protein: CSARGSYGYTF

J gene: TRBJ2-2
V gene: TRBV7-9
CDR3 protein: CASSISGTGELFF

J gene: TRBJ1-6
V gene: TRBV7-8
CDR3 protein: CASSPTGKLYNSPLHF

J gene: TRBJ2-7
V gene: TRBV5-1
CDR3 protein: CASSLVGQFEQYF

J gene: TRBJ2-4
V gene: TRBV12-3/TRBV12-4
CDR3 protein: CASSLRDPWGKNIQYF

J gene: TRBJ1-1
V gene: TRBV20-1
CDR3 protein: CSARIPGGNTEAFF

J gene: TRBJ2-7
V gene: TRBV2
CDR3 protein: CASSEVESQAKYF

J gene: TRBJ1-4
V gene: TRBV12-3/TRBV12-4
CDR3 protein: CASSLRKTPTEKLFF

J gene: TRBJ2-1
V gene: TRBV12-3/TRBV12-4
CDR3 protein: CASSFGLAGIVEQFF

J gene: TRBJ2-4
V gene: TRBV4-1
CDR3 protein: CASSLLPIAKNIQYF

J gene: TRBJ2-5
V gene: TRBV14
CDR3 protein: CASSQAFRGTGQETQYF

J gene: TRBJ1-5
V gene: TRBV6-4
CDR3 protein: CASRDGGQPQHF

J gene: TRBJ2-7
V gene: TRBV5-1
CDR3 protein: CASSYEMGDEQYF

J gene: TRBJ2-2
V gene: TRBV7-3
CDR3 protein: CASRLNSGTGELFF

J gene: TRBJ2-5
V gene: TRBV12-3/TRBV12-4
CDR3 protein: CASSLVLGTSGRRQGETQYF

J gene: TRBJ2-1
V gene: TRBV4-2
CDR3 protein: CASGRASGSNEQFF

J gene: TRBJ2-2
V gene: TRBV18
CDR3 protein: CASSPERPSQTGELFF

J gene: TRBJ2-1
V gene: TRBV4-2
CDR3 protein: CASSQDPGLYNEQFF